Shown below are 26 T cell receptor beta chains from a single sample sequenced in a study of cytomegalovirus exposure and HLA in healthy donors. 13 Jbeta primers and 60 Vbeta primers were used for the PCR. Produced via immunoSEQ multiplex PCR; TCRdb's table is partial and in-frame only. Of 250,000 to 350,000 clones listed, 70% to 90% were seen once; the top ten hold less than 2.5%. Material: PBMCs. Receptor source: a woman aged 18-29 years in good health and CMV-seronegative.

The gene calls are TRBV2 and TRBJ1-5; TRBD1 aligns across 7 bases. The CDR3 covers 18 residues. V shed 6 bases and J 4 bases; nucleotides not matched to a gene: 18. Per the germline V gene, CDR1 is SNHLY and CDR2 is FYNNEI. CDR3 sequence: CASSLLTKTGTSNQPQHF. For the CDR3, the DNA is TGTGCCAGCAGCCTCCTCACCAAGACAGGGACATCGAATCAGCCCCAGCATTTT.

As concerns this clone: The sample contains more than one DNA sequence encoding this CDR3. The chain has TRBV5-6 and TRBJ1-5; TRBD1 aligns across 8 bases. V trimming: 2 bases; J trimming: 6 bases; junction bases outside the gene matches: 4. CDR1 and CDR2 (germline): SGHDT, YYEEEE. The CDR3 is 14 residues long. DNA of the CDR3: TGTGCCAGCAGCTTCGGACAGGGTAGTCAGCCCCAGCATTTT. It is translated as CASSFGQGSQPQHF. The variable domain in full, with the rest retrieved from reference TRBV5-6 and TRBJ1-5, is DAGVTQSPTHLIKTRGQQVTLRCSPKSGHDTVSWYQQALGQGPQFIFQYYEEEERQRGNFPDRFSGHQFPNYSSELNVNALLLGDSALYLCASSFGQGSQPQHFGDGTRLSIL.

This clone occurred once. This chain connects TRBV13 to TRBJ2-3; TRBD2 matches 14 bases. The CDR3 extends over 19 amino acids. Looked up from germline, CDR1 is PRHDT and CDR2 is FYEKMQ (reference sequence). V lost 5 bases, J lost 4 bases, and 14 bases stayed unmatched. The CDR3 DNA reads as TGTGCCAGCAGCAACCCGACTAGCGGGGGGGTGGAGTTGGCAGATACGCAGTATTTT. Translation gives CASSNPTSGGVELADTQYF.

The chain joins TRBV12-5 to TRBJ2-7; 11 positions agree with TRBD2. The CDR3 length is 18 residues. J gave up 4 bases and V 0 bases, and 11 bases lay outside the gene matches. Germline values: CDR1 LGHNT, CDR2 FRNRAP. DNA of the CDR3: TGTGCTAGTGGTTTGGTAATGACTAGCGGGGCCTTGGGGTACGAGCAGTACTTC. It encodes CASGLVMTSGALGYEQYF.

This rearrangement joins TRBV7-3 to TRBJ1-1, with a possible D match to TRBD1 (5 bases). Germline V gene data show CDR1 as SGHTA and CDR2 as FQGTGA. The CDR3 contains 14 residues. V was shortened by 2 bases and J by 2 bases, with 9 bases between the two germline ends. The CDR3 region has the DNA TGTGCCAGCAGCTTATGGGGGGGAAACACTGAAGCTTTCTTT. Translation gives CASSLWGGNTEAFF.

The chain links TRBV4-1 to TRBJ2-7, with 7 bases lining up with TRBD1. Trimming cost V 0 bases and J 3 bases; bases outside gene matches: 8. The CDR3 totals 16 residues. The germline gives CDR1 MGHRA, CDR2 YSYEKL. This chain's CDR3 is CASSQDPRDSLYEQYF. The CDR3 bases are TGCGCCAGCAGCCAAGATCCCCGGGACAGCCTCTACGAGCAGTACTTC.

The rearrangement joins TRBV6-6 to TRBJ2-5; weak D call: TRBD2 (5 bases). The V gene's germline CDR1 is MNHNY and CDR2 SVGAGI (reference sequence). V was clipped by 2 bases and J by 4 bases, with 11 bases between them. There are 14 residues in the CDR3. In DNA form, the CDR3 reads TGTGCCAGCAGTTACACCAGCGGAGGAGAGACCCAGTACTTC. As protein: CASSYTSGGETQYF.

A note on this clone: Germline and junction disagree at one end, which may indicate a read error. This chain connects TRBV2 to TRBJ2-7, with 10 bases aligning to TRBD1. The CDR3 sequence is 15 residues long. Germline V gene lookup returns CDR1 SNHLY and CDR2 FYNNEI. CDR3 sequence reads: CASSGGDRGGDEQHF. In DNA, the CDR3 is TGTGCCAGCAGTGGGGGGGACAGGGGAGGAGACGAGCAGCACTTC. Full variable domain (missing parts from reference TRBV2 and TRBJ2-7): EPEVTQTPSHQVTQMGQEVILRCVPISNHLYFYWYRQILGQKVEFLVSFYNNEISEKSEIFDDQFSVERPDGSNFTLKIRSTKLEDSAMYFCASSGGDRGGDEQHFGPGTRLTVT.

This sequence joins TRBV9 and TRBJ2-5; 7 bases map to TRBD1. CDR1 and CDR2 from the germline V gene are SGDLS and YYNGEE. The ends lost 0 bases at V and 5 bases at J; junction bases unmatched: 7. The length of the CDR3 is 15 residues. The CDR3, as DNA: TGTGCCAGCAGCGTAGAGGGGGCGTGGAGGGAGACCCAGTACTTC. Translated: CASSVEGAWRETQYF. Based on the CDR3 plus reference TRBV9 and TRBJ2-5, the full variable domain is DSGVTQTPKHLITATGQRVTLRCSPRSGDLSVYWYQQSLDQGLQFLIQYYNGEERAKGNILERFSAQQFPDLHSELNLSSLELGDSALYFCASSVEGAWRETQYFGPGTRLLVL.

The chain couples TRBV27 to TRBJ2-1; D possibly corresponds to TRBD2 (5 bases). The CDR3 runs 14 residues. V was cut by 4 bases and J by 10 bases, with 17 bases left in between. Germline V gives CDR1 MNHEY, CDR2 SMNVEV (reference sequence). Written as DNA, the CDR3 is TGTGCCAGCAGTTCCCCCCTCGCTAGCAAGGAGCAGTTCTTC. This translates into CASSSPLASKEQFF.

The CDR3 reads CASSPTDLSSNQPQHF. DNA of the CDR3: TGTGCCAGCAGCCCCACAGATTTAAGTAGCAATCAGCCCCAGCATTTT. V usage is TRBV13 and J usage is TRBJ1-5; D uncertain. CDR3 length: 16 residues. Trimming removed 5 bases from V and 0 bases from J, with 14 bases in between. CDR1 PRHDT and CDR2 FYEKMQ come from the germline V gene (reference sequence).

The chain couples TRBV4-1 to TRBJ2-1; TRBD2 aligns across 8 bases. Germline values: CDR1 MGHRA, CDR2 YSYEKL. There are 16 residues in the CDR3. V was pared by 4 bases and J by 0 bases, with 5 bases of the junction left unmatched. The CDR3 reads CASSPGRVGSYNEQFF. The DNA of the CDR3 is TGCGCCAGCAGCCCCGGGAGGGTTGGCTCCTACAATGAGCAGTTCTTC.

The V call is TRBV7-6, the J call TRBJ2-7; 7 nucleotides agree with TRBD2. Per the germline V gene, CDR1 is SGHVS and CDR2 is FNYEAQ. The junction had 5 bases not matched to a gene; V was cut back by 4 bases and J by 2 bases. The CDR3 covers 14 residues. CDR3 DNA: TGTGCCAGCAGCTCGGGGGGAGGACCCTACGAGCAGTACTTC. It codes for CASSSGGGPYEQYF.

This chain uses TRBV4-2 with TRBJ2-2; no definite D call. V gave up 2 bases and J gave up 3 bases, with 13 bases separating them. Germline CDR1 reads LGHNA; CDR2 reads YNFKEQ. The CDR3 consists of 16 residues. The CDR3 region is CASSQSKAHYTGELFF. CDR3 coding DNA: TGTGCCAGCAGCCAAAGTAAAGCTCACTACACCGGGGAGCTGTTTTTT.

V gene TRBV11-1 combines with J gene TRBJ2-5; D is ambiguous. The CDR3 is 14 amino acids. V lost 2 bases to trimming and J lost 2 bases, with 9 bases between them. CDR1 and CDR2 (germline): SGHAT, FQDESV (reference sequence). The CDR3 DNA sequence: TGTGCCAGCAGCTTACGCCAGAAACAAGAGACCCAGTACTTC. Translated: CASSLRQKQETQYF.

J is TRBJ2-3 and V is TRBV6-5; 7 nucleotides align to TRBD2. Germline V gene data show CDR1 as MNHEY and CDR2 as SVGAGI. The CDR3 has 14 amino acids. The V segment lost 6 bases and the J segment 4 bases; nucleotides outside the gene matches: 7. CDR3 sequence (DNA): TGTGCCAGCAGGCGGTCAGGGAGGGCAGATACGCAGTATTTT. As protein: CASRRSGRADTQYF.

This clone was seen once. The chain combines TRBV5-1 with TRBJ2-1, with 11 bases lining up with TRBD2. The trim removed 4 bases at V and 7 bases at J, leaving 10 bases unmatched. The CDR3 spans 16 residues. Per germline, CDR1 SGHRS and CDR2 YFSETQ. The CDR3 nucleotides read TGCGCCAGCAGCCCCCAGACTAGCGGGGATATGAATGAGCAGTTCTTC. This translates into CASSPQTSGDMNEQFF.

The chain combines TRBV5-1 with TRBJ1-3; D is unresolved. Deletions cut 1 base from V and 4 bases from J, with 9 bases between. Germline lookup yields CDR1 SGHRS and CDR2 YFSETQ. This CDR3 spans 14 amino acids. The CDR3 nucleotides are TGCGCCAGCAGCTTGAGCCACGAGGGAAACACCATATATTTT. Its translation is CASSLSHEGNTIYF.

The chain employs TRBV4-1 and TRBJ1-4; 7 bases map to TRBD1. V dropped 4 bases and J dropped 5; count of bases not matched to a gene: 10. CDR1 is MGHRA, CDR2 YSYEKL, per germline. The length of the CDR3 is 16 residues. The CDR3 protein is CASSRNTGEGNEKLFF. CDR3 DNA: TGCGCCAGCAGCCGGAATACAGGGGAAGGGAATGAAAAACTGTTTTTT.

This clone was observed a few times. The V call is TRBV7-9, the J call TRBJ2-1; D is perhaps TRBD1 (6 bases). Germline V CDR1 and CDR2: SEHNR, FQNEAQ (reference sequence). Trimming stripped 4 bases from V and 2 bases from J, with 12 bases between. The CDR3 has 15 residues. The CDR3, as DNA: TGTGCCAGCAGCTCAGAACAGGGCACCTACAATGAGCAGTTCTTC. Its translation is CASSSEQGTYNEQFF.

The V gene is TRBV7-2, the J gene TRBJ2-3, with 7 bases aligning to TRBD2. The CDR3 has 14 residues. Trimming at V came to 5 bases and at J to 5 bases, leaving 7 bases not matched to a gene. In germline, CDR1 is SGHTA, CDR2 FQGNSA. The CDR3 protein is CASSAGLQGDTQYF. CDR3 coding DNA: TGTGCCAGCAGCGCGGGACTACAAGGAGATACGCAGTATTTT.

The chain uses TRBV6-1 and TRBJ1-2; D call uncertain. This CDR3 has 11 amino acids. Trimming pared 10 bases from V and 6 bases from J, leaving 12 bases between. CDR1 and CDR2 from the germline V gene are MNHNS and SASEGT. CDR3 bases: TGTGCCACCCTATGGTCTGATGGCTACACCTTC. Encoded protein: CATLWSDGYTF.

This sequence joins TRBV5-6 and TRBJ1-1; TRBD1 aligns across 9 bases. Germline assignment: CDR1 SGHDT and CDR2 YYEEEE. The CDR3 is made up of 15 amino acids. The V gene end was trimmed by 6 bases and the J gene end by 3 bases; junction bases not matched to a gene: 9. The CDR3 is CASTLQGAQDTEAFF. In DNA form, the CDR3 reads TGTGCCAGCACCCTACAGGGGGCGCAGGACACTGAAGCTTTCTTT.

The rearrangement uses TRBV5-1 and TRBJ2-5; possible D gene TRBD2, 5 bases. V lost 4 bases to trimming and J lost 1 base, with 14 bases between them. Germline lookup yields CDR1 SGHRS and CDR2 YFSETQ. The CDR3 loop spans 15 amino acids. The CDR3, as DNA: TGCGCCAGCAGCCTCGAGGTCGGGGTCCAAGAGACCCAGTACTTC. Translation: CASSLEVGVQETQYF.

The V call is TRBV6-5, the J call TRBJ1-1; 9 nucleotides agree with TRBD1. The V gene end was trimmed by 5 bases and the J gene end by 4 bases; junction bases not matched to a gene: 5. Looked up from germline, CDR1 is MNHEY and CDR2 is SVGAGI. CDR3 length: 14 amino acids. For the CDR3, the DNA is TGTGCCAGCAGTCCGATACAGGGGGCCACTGAAGCTTTCTTT. Translated: CASSPIQGATEAFF.

CDR3: CASSPRQGVYEQYF. The CDR3 DNA reads as TGTGCCAGCTCACCACGTCAGGGGGTGTACGAGCAGTACTTC. The J gene is TRBJ2-7, the V gene TRBV18, with 7 bases aligning to TRBD1. Looked up from germline, CDR1 is KGHSH and CDR2 is LQKENI. V shed 1 base, J shed 4 bases, and the junction held 4 bases outside the gene matches. This CDR3 comprises 14 residues.